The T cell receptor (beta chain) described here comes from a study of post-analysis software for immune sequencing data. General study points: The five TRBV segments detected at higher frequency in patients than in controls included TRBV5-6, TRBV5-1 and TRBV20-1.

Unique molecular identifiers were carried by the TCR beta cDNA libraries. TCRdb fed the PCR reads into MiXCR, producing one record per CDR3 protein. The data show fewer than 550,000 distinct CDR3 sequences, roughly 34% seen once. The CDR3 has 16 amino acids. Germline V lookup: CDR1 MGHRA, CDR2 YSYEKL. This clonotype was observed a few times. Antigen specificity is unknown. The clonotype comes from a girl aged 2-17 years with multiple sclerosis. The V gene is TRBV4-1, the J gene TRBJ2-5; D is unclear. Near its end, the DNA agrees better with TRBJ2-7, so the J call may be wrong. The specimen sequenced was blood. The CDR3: CASSPFHLLGSGEQYF. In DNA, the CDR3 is TGCGCCAGCAGCCCCTTCCATCTGTTAGGGTCCGGCGAGCAGTACTTC.